Following are 15 T cell receptor beta chains from one sample sequenced in a study of long-term antiretroviral therapy in people with HIV. At survey level, the immunoSEQ assay was run in its v3.0 version. TCRdb keeps only in-frame clones here, not all; method: immunoSEQ multiplex PCR. This sample has about 25,000 clones; over 70% occur once, and the top ten carry roughly 15%. Here the sequenced sample was unsorted PBMCs, taken about 4.3 years after starting antiretroviral therapy. The source of these receptors is a man younger than 40 with HIV.

This chain joins TRBV7-9 and TRBJ2-5; D is unclear. Looked up from germline, CDR1 is SEHNR and CDR2 is FQNEAQ (reference sequence). Trimming pared 1 base from V and 6 bases from J, leaving 0 bases between. CDR3 length: 10 amino acids. CDR3 amino acids: CASSLETQYF. The CDR3 DNA reads TGTGCCAGCAGCTTAGAGACCCAGTACTTC.

The chain has TRBV19 and TRBJ1-5, with D possibly matching TRBD1 (5 bases). Germline V gene sequence: CDR1 LNHDA, CDR2 SQIVND (reference sequence). The V gene lost 2 bases and the J gene lost 9 bases, with 14 bases spanning the gap. The CDR3 contains 14 residues. The CDR3 loop reads CASSIRQLMRPQHF. The DNA of the CDR3 is TGTGCCAGTAGTATACGACAGCTTATGCGGCCCCAGCATTTT. Full variable domain (outside the CDR3, taken from reference TRBV19 and TRBJ1-5): DGGITQSPKYLFRKEGQNVTLSCEQNLNHDAMYWYRQDPGQGLRLIYYSQIVNDFQKGDIAEGYSVSREKKESFPLTVTSAQKNPTAFYLCASSIRQLMRPQHFGDGTRLSIL.

The V and J genes are TRBV5-1 and TRBJ2-1; 7 positions match TRBD2. The CDR3 consists of 17 residues. J lost 0 bases, V lost 4 bases, and 10 bases had no gene match. Germline CDR1 is SGHRS and CDR2 is YFSETQ. CDR3 protein: CASSPEGLAVSYNEQFF. CDR3 DNA sequence: TGCGCCAGCAGCCCGGAGGGTCTAGCGGTCTCCTACAATGAGCAGTTCTTC.

The V gene is TRBV2, the J gene TRBJ1-2; 7 bases line up with TRBD1. This CDR3 is built from 13 residues. The germline CDR1 and CDR2 sequences are SNHLY and FYNNEI. V shed 7 bases, J shed 5 bases, and the junction held 7 bases outside the gene matches. CDR3 sequence: CASIPTGPYGYTF. DNA for the CDR3: TGTGCCAGCATCCCGACAGGGCCTTATGGCTACACCTTC.

This chain uses TRBV9 with TRBJ1-1; D not resolved. The germline gives CDR1 SGDLS, CDR2 YYNGEE. This CDR3 has 15 amino acids. Trimming removed 0 bases at V and 2 bases at J, with 11 bases between. CDR3: CASSVAEFGNTEAFF. CDR3 nucleotides: TGTGCCAGCAGCGTAGCGGAGTTCGGCAACACTGAAGCTTTCTTT. Full variable domain (outside the CDR3, taken from reference TRBV9 and TRBJ1-1): DSGVTQTPKHLITATGQRVTLRCSPRSGDLSVYWYQQSLDQGLQFLIQYYNGEERAKGNILERFSAQQFPDLHSELNLSSLELGDSALYFCASSVAEFGNTEAFFGQGTRLTVV.

The chain uses TRBV19 and TRBJ2-7; a weak D match, TRBD1 (5 bases). Trimming removed 9 bases from V and 2 bases from J, with 17 bases in between. Germline lookup yields CDR1 LNHDA and CDR2 SQIVND (reference sequence). The CDR3 runs 14 residues. The CDR3 DNA is TGTGCCAGCGCCACGACAGCCTTAACCTACGAGCAGTACTTC. Its protein is CASATTALTYEQYF.

The V gene is TRBV13, the J gene TRBJ2-3; no reliable D call. Germline lookup yields CDR1 PRHDT and CDR2 FYEKMQ (reference sequence). V was trimmed by 5 bases and J by 2 bases, leaving 11 bases between them. The CDR3 totals 14 residues. The CDR3 DNA reads as TGTGCCAGCAGCCTAGACCGATACACAGATACGCAGTATTTT. Translated: CASSLDRYTDTQYF.

The V and J genes are TRBV19 and TRBJ2-1; D is uncertain. Germline CDR1 and CDR2: LNHDA and SQIVND (reference sequence). The CDR3 length is 13 residues. Trimming removed 5 bases at V and 0 bases at J, with 5 bases between. The CDR3 DNA reads TGTGCCAGTAGTGAATTCTCCTACAATGAGCAGTTCTTC. Translating gives CASSEFSYNEQFF.

Comment on this clone: At one end the junction does not follow the germline gene, possibly because of a read error. The chain couples TRBV10-1 to TRBJ2-7; 10 nucleotides align to TRBD2. Germline assignment: CDR1 WNHNN and CDR2 SYGVQD (reference sequence). The CDR3 extends over 12 amino acids. The CDR3 spells CASRDLAGASFF. The CDR3 nucleotides are TGCGCCAGCAGGGATCTAGCGGGAGCAAGTTTCTTC.

This chain uses TRBV7-3 with TRBJ2-1; D is unclear. The CDR3 is 14 residues long. Per germline, CDR1 SGHTA and CDR2 FQGTGA. V shed 5 bases and J shed 9 bases, with 17 bases lying between them. CDR3 nucleotide sequence: TGTGCCAGCAGCCCGAGCGCAGGAACGGGTGAGCAGTTCTTC. It specifies CASSPSAGTGEQFF.

V usage is TRBV27 and J usage is TRBJ1-1; D is uncertain. V was cut by 3 bases and J by 8 bases, with 7 bases left in between. Germline CDR1 is MNHEY and CDR2 is SMNVEV (reference sequence). There are 11 residues in the CDR3. The CDR3 nucleotides read TGTGCCAGCAGTTTGGGGAGAGAAGCTTTCTTT. Its translation is CASSLGREAFF.

The chain links TRBV18 to TRBJ2-1; weak D call: TRBD2 (6 bases). V lost 5 bases and J 0 bases, leaving 11 bases between the germline ends. CDR1 and CDR2 (germline): KGHSH, LQKENI. This CDR3 spans 15 amino acids. The CDR3, as DNA: TGTGCCAGCTCAACCGGGGGAAGCTCCTACAATGAGCAGTTCTTC. As protein: CASSTGGSSYNEQFF.

V is TRBV9 and J is TRBJ2-3, with 8 nucleotides matching TRBD2. The CDR3 covers 15 residues. V dropped 3 bases and J dropped 4; count of bases not matched to a gene: 7. Germline V gives CDR1 SGDLS, CDR2 YYNGEE. The CDR3 reads CASSAGGREADTQYF. In DNA form, the CDR3 reads TGTGCCAGCAGCGCCGGAGGGCGGGAGGCAGATACGCAGTATTTT.

This chain connects TRBV30 to TRBJ2-6; weak D call: TRBD1 (5 bases). CDR1 and CDR2 (germline): GTSNPN, SVGIG (reference sequence). CDR3 size: 16 residues. The V end lost 2 bases, the J end lost 2 bases, and 13 bases lay between the germline ends. The CDR3 loop is CAWSPQAAPGANVLTF. CDR3 nucleotide sequence: TGTGCCTGGAGTCCACAGGCTGCCCCTGGGGCCAACGTCCTGACTTTC.

The gene calls are TRBV7-8 and TRBJ2-5, with D possibly being TRBD1 or TRBD2 (5 bases each). V was pared by 3 bases and J by 0 bases, with 17 bases between. CDR1 is SGHVS and CDR2 is FQNEAQ in the germline V gene. This CDR3 has 17 amino acids. The CDR3 spells CASSFWSEGLYQETQYF. CDR3 sequence (DNA): TGTGCCAGCAGCTTCTGGTCTGAGGGGCTGTACCAAGAGACCCAGTACTTC.